The rows below give T cell receptor beta chains drawn from one sample of a study of blood T cell repertoires in COVID-19. Profiling relied on immunoSEQ multiplex PCR, and the TCRdb table lists in-frame clones only, not all of them. Altogether over 200,000 clones are present, under 90% being singletons, with the ten largest covering roughly 16%. Sequencing was carried out using PBMCs or T cells enriched from blood (not recorded which). These receptors were taken from a man between 18 and 35 years old who had recovered from COVID-19. Each CDR3 is given with its conserved first and last residue. The order of the fields is clone size, V gene, D gene, J gene, CDR3 protein, CDR3 DNA. The D gene is left open where the match is weak. Clone size appears in some rows only: once, few, many, or a class for an expanded clone.

clone size: NA
V gene: TRBV6-6
D gene: TRBD1
J gene: TRBJ1-5
CDR3 protein: CASSSTGNYQPQHF
CDR3 DNA: TGTGCCAGCAGTTCGACAGGGAATTATCAGCCCCAGCATTTT

clone size: once
V gene: TRBV10-3
D gene: TRBD2
J gene: TRBJ2-1
CDR3 protein: CAISSTPSGGARNEQFF
CDR3 DNA: TGTGCCATCAGCAGTACCCCTAGCGGGGGGGCGCGTAATGAGCAGTTCTTC

clone size: NA
V gene: TRBV28
D gene: TRBD1
J gene: TRBJ2-7
CDR3 protein: CASSLGTVTYEQYF
CDR3 DNA: TGTGCCAGCAGTTTAGGGACAGTAACCTACGAGCAGTACTTC

clone size: NA
V gene: TRBV19
D gene: TRBD1
J gene: TRBJ1-1
CDR3 protein: CASSIGTGGARTEAFF
CDR3 DNA: TGTGCCAGTAGTATAGGGACAGGGGGCGCACGGACTGAAGCTTTCTTT

clone size: NA
V gene: TRBV2
D gene: NA
J gene: TRBJ1-1
CDR3 protein: CASSWTEPPNTEAFF
CDR3 DNA: TGTGCCAGCAGTTGGACAGAACCACCGAACACTGAAGCTTTCTTT

clone size: NA
V gene: TRBV2
D gene: TRBD1
J gene: TRBJ1-5
CDR3 protein: CASNPGQVNQPQHF
CDR3 DNA: TGTGCCAGCAATCCGGGACAGGTGAATCAGCCCCAGCATTTT

clone size: NA
V gene: TRBV29-1
D gene: NA
J gene: TRBJ1-2
CDR3 protein: CSAEENYGYTF
CDR3 DNA: TGCAGCGCGGAGGAGAACTATGGCTACACCTTC

clone size: once
V gene: TRBV7-2
D gene: NA
J gene: TRBJ1-2
CDR3 protein: CASSYRTTLGYGYTF
CDR3 DNA: TGTGCCAGCAGCTACCGGACAACCCTAGGGTATGGCTACACCTTC

clone size: NA
V gene: TRBV2
D gene: NA
J gene: TRBJ2-1
CDR3 protein: CATLRGSYNEQFF
CDR3 DNA: TGTGCCACCCTACGGGGCTCCTACAATGAGCAGTTCTTC

clone size: many
V gene: TRBV12-3/TRBV12-4
D gene: NA
J gene: TRBJ2-1
CDR3 protein: CASSATGMNEQFF
CDR3 DNA: TGTGCCAGCAGTGCAACAGGAATGAATGAGCAGTTCTTC

clone size: NA
V gene: TRBV5-6
D gene: TRBD1
J gene: TRBJ2-7
CDR3 protein: CASSFRTGWYEQYF
CDR3 DNA: TGTGCCAGCAGCTTCCGGACAGGGTGGTACGAGCAGTACTTC

clone size: NA
V gene: TRBV7-9
D gene: TRBD2
J gene: TRBJ2-3
CDR3 protein: CASSSRTSHRITDTQYF
CDR3 DNA: TGTGCCAGCAGCTCCCGGACTAGCCATCGTATCACAGATACGCAGTATTTT

clone size: NA
V gene: TRBV12-3/TRBV12-4
D gene: NA
J gene: TRBJ2-1
CDR3 protein: CASSFGGHNEQFF
CDR3 DNA: TGTGCCAGCAGTTTCGGGGGACACAATGAGCAGTTCTTC

clone size: NA
V gene: TRBV19
D gene: NA
J gene: TRBJ1-1
CDR3 protein: CASRALYTEAFF
CDR3 DNA: TGTGCCAGTAGAGCCCTGTACACTGAAGCTTTCTTT

clone size: NA
V gene: TRBV5-6
D gene: NA
J gene: TRBJ1-2
CDR3 protein: CASSTPTGAGRNGYTF
CDR3 DNA: TGTGCCAGCAGCACACCGACAGGTGCCGGGCGGAATGGCTACACCTTC

clone size: NA
V gene: TRBV4-1
D gene: NA
J gene: TRBJ2-7
CDR3 protein: CASSQGRSAYEQYF
CDR3 DNA: TGCGCCAGCAGCCAAGGCAGGTCCGCCTACGAGCAGTACTTC

clone size: once
V gene: TRBV5-1
D gene: TRBD1
J gene: TRBJ2-7
CDR3 protein: CASSEQGVAYEQYF
CDR3 DNA: TGCGCCAGCAGCGAACAGGGGGTAGCCTACGAGCAGTACTTC

clone size: NA
V gene: TRBV7-9
D gene: NA
J gene: TRBJ1-2
CDR3 protein: CASSSGGVSAGYTF
CDR3 DNA: TGTGCCAGCAGCTCGGGAGGGGTTTCAGCCGGCTACACCTTC

clone size: NA
V gene: TRBV2
D gene: TRBD1
J gene: TRBJ1-6
CDR3 protein: CASSGPGQGYSPLHF
CDR3 DNA: TGTGCCAGCAGTGGGCCGGGACAGGGTTATTCACCCCTCCACTTT

clone size: NA
V gene: TRBV28
D gene: TRBD2
J gene: TRBJ2-7
CDR3 protein: CASSWSGGPMYEQYF
CDR3 DNA: TGTGCCAGCAGTTGGTCGGGAGGGCCAATGTACGAGCAGTACTTC

clone size: NA
V gene: TRBV6-5
D gene: NA
J gene: TRBJ1-2
CDR3 protein: CASSIQRNGGYTF
CDR3 DNA: TGTGCCAGCAGTATACAGCGGAATGGGGGCTACACCTTC

clone size: NA
V gene: TRBV2
D gene: NA
J gene: TRBJ2-5
CDR3 protein: CASSEILGFQETQYF
CDR3 DNA: TGTGCCAGCAGTGAGATTCTGGGCTTCCAAGAGACCCAGTACTTC

clone size: NA
V gene: TRBV10-3
D gene: TRBD2
J gene: TRBJ2-1
CDR3 protein: CAISEQLAGDNEQFF
CDR3 DNA: TGTGCCATCAGTGAGCAACTAGCGGGAGACAATGAGCAGTTCTTC

clone size: NA
V gene: TRBV30
D gene: TRBD1
J gene: TRBJ1-4
CDR3 protein: CAWRRQGATNEKLFF
CDR3 DNA: TGTGCCTGGAGGAGACAGGGGGCAACTAATGAAAAACTGTTTTTT

clone size: once
V gene: TRBV28
D gene: NA
J gene: TRBJ2-7
CDR3 protein: CASSFPALGQLSYEQYF
CDR3 DNA: TGTGCCAGCAGTTTCCCCGCCTTAGGACAGCTCTCCTACGAGCAGTACTTC

clone size: NA
V gene: TRBV5-1
D gene: TRBD2
J gene: TRBJ2-7
CDR3 protein: CASRPGLASSYEQYF
CDR3 DNA: TGCGCCAGCAGACCGGGACTAGCCAGCTCCTACGAGCAGTACTTC

clone size: NA
V gene: TRBV9
D gene: TRBD2
J gene: TRBJ2-1
CDR3 protein: CASSAGTSDYNEQFF
CDR3 DNA: TGTGCCAGCAGCGCCGGGACTAGCGACTACAATGAGCAGTTCTTC

clone size: NA
V gene: TRBV20-1
D gene: NA
J gene: TRBJ1-1
CDR3 protein: CSAAGVTEAFF
CDR3 DNA: TGCAGTGCAGCAGGGGTCACTGAAGCTTTCTTT

clone size: NA
V gene: TRBV28
D gene: TRBD2
J gene: TRBJ2-7
CDR3 protein: CASSLSRESFF
CDR3 DNA: TGTGCCAGCAGTTTATCGCGGGAGTCCTTCTTC

clone size: NA
V gene: TRBV7-9
D gene: NA
J gene: TRBJ2-1
CDR3 protein: CASSGSVTYNEQFF
CDR3 DNA: TGTGCCAGCAGCGGCAGCGTTACCTACAATGAGCAGTTCTTC